The clone carrying this T cell receptor (beta chain) is medium-sized. Its specificity is unknown. This entry comes from a study of T cell repertoires in aging, cancer and after chemotherapy. Findings and caveats of the study: In each cancer cohort, median generation probability increased across chemotherapy, suggesting thymic output rebounded.

Peripheral blood genomic DNA, not sorted cells or RNA, was the template. The length of the CDR3 is 16 residues. Germline V lookup: CDR1 MNHNS, CDR2 SASEGT. V gave up 4 bases and J gave up 0 bases, with 16 bases separating them. Rearranged V-D-J TRB sequences were amplified with a mixed TRB-A/B primer pool. TCRdb fed the multiplex PCR reads into MiXCR, producing one record per CDR3 protein. Altogether over a thousand distinct CDR3 sequences are present, approximately 26% being singletons, with the ten largest covering roughly 10%. Input material: blood. This receptor was taken from a human donor with a blood cancer. The V and J genes are TRBV6-1 and TRBJ2-7; D is perhaps TRBD2 (7 bases). DNA for the CDR3: TGTGCCAGCAGTGGACCGCGGGGGCTTAGCTCCTACGAGCAGTACTTC. It codes for CASSGPRGLSSYEQYF.